The clone carrying this TCR beta chain was observed once. The sample is drawn from a study of control samples from healthy donors and cancer patients. V was trimmed by 6 bases and J by 4 bases, leaving 16 bases between them. Germline V gene lookup returns CDR1 SGHVS and CDR2 FQNEAQ. CDR3 size: 15 residues. The data were produced by immunoSEQ multiplex PCR, yet TCRdb's version contains in-frame clones alone and is incomplete. Altogether about 130,000 clones are present, under 95% being singletons, with the ten largest covering 8.6%. J is TRBJ1-5 and V is TRBV7-8, with D maybe TRBD1 (5 bases). The specimen sequenced was blood. The receptor comes from a man aged 18-30 years in good health. CDR3 protein: CASSIQGSENQPQHF. The DNA of the CDR3 is TGTGCCAGCAGTATCCAGGGAAGCGAGAATCAGCCCCAGCATTTT.